This is a list of T cell receptor beta chains from one sample in a study of cytomegalovirus exposure and HLA in healthy donors. Libraries were prepared by immunoSEQ multiplex PCR; TCRdb keeps only in-frame clonotypes and omits some of them. The sample table includes around 140,000 clones. The sample was PBMCs. The receptors shown here come from a woman in her forties in good health and CMV-seronegative. Both conserved end residues are part of each CDR3. Fields, in order: V gene, J gene, D gene, CDR3 protein, CDR3 DNA. D genes are given only for firm matches.

v_call: TRBV6-6
j_call: TRBJ2-1
d_call: .
cdr3_aa: CASSPPGVPYNEQFF
cdr3_nt: TGTGCCAGCAGTCCCCCCGGGGTCCCCTACAATGAGCAGTTCTTC

v_call: TRBV10-3
j_call: TRBJ2-3
d_call: .
cdr3_aa: CAIRVSSGGSTDTQYF
cdr3_nt: TGTGCCATCAGAGTCTCATCCGGGGGAAGCACAGATACGCAGTATTTT

v_call: TRBV6-5
j_call: TRBJ1-2
d_call: .
cdr3_aa: CASSYGGRGYTF
cdr3_nt: TGTGCCAGCAGTTACGGTGGCCGCGGCTACACCTTC

v_call: TRBV9
j_call: TRBJ1-4
d_call: .
cdr3_aa: CASSVGPQSNEKLFF
cdr3_nt: TGTGCCAGCAGCGTAGGGCCTCAATCTAATGAAAAACTGTTTTTT

v_call: TRBV7-9
j_call: TRBJ2-3
d_call: TRBD1
cdr3_aa: CASGDRGNRALLDTQYF
cdr3_nt: TGTGCCAGCGGGGACAGAGGGAACCGAGCACTCTTAGATACGCAGTATTTT

v_call: TRBV9
j_call: TRBJ1-5
d_call: .
cdr3_aa: CASSGGDQPQHF
cdr3_nt: TGTGCCAGCAGCGGGGGGGATCAGCCCCAGCATTTT

v_call: TRBV10-3
j_call: TRBJ2-1
d_call: TRBD1
cdr3_aa: CAISVDRDHEQFF
cdr3_nt: TGTGCCATCAGTGTCGACAGGGACCATGAGCAGTTCTTC

v_call: TRBV15
j_call: TRBJ1-2
d_call: .
cdr3_aa: CATSRDNRDYGYTF
cdr3_nt: TGTGCCACCAGCAGAGATAACAGGGACTATGGCTACACCTTC

v_call: TRBV5-1
j_call: TRBJ2-3
d_call: TRBD2
cdr3_aa: CASSGVIAGGTDTQYF
cdr3_nt: TGCGCCAGCAGCGGGGTTATTGCGGGGGGCACAGATACGCAGTATTTT

v_call: TRBV7-8
j_call: TRBJ1-1
d_call: TRBD1
cdr3_aa: CASSFPQGAGTEAFF
cdr3_nt: TGTGCCAGCAGCTTTCCTCAGGGGGCGGGAACTGAAGCTTTCTTT

v_call: TRBV4-3
j_call: TRBJ1-2
d_call: TRBD1
cdr3_aa: CASSQVEGQGEYGYTF
cdr3_nt: TGCGCCAGCAGCCAAGTGGAGGGACAGGGGGAGTATGGCTACACCTTC

v_call: TRBV9
j_call: TRBJ2-1
d_call: .
cdr3_aa: CASSVGHNEQFF
cdr3_nt: TGTGCCAGCAGCGTAGGGCACAATGAGCAGTTCTTC

v_call: TRBV9
j_call: TRBJ2-1
d_call: TRBD2
cdr3_aa: CASSPRGRGEHNEQFF
cdr3_nt: TGTGCCAGCAGCCCCCGTGGGCGGGGGGAACACAATGAGCAGTTCTTC

v_call: TRBV15
j_call: TRBJ1-2
d_call: .
cdr3_aa: CATSRAPGINYGYTF
cdr3_nt: TGTGCCACCAGCAGAGCCCCGGGAATTAACTATGGCTACACCTTC

v_call: TRBV7-9
j_call: TRBJ2-7
d_call: .
cdr3_aa: CASSPGGSFITYEQYF
cdr3_nt: TGTGCCAGCAGCCCAGGAGGGAGTTTCATAACCTACGAGCAGTACTTC

v_call: TRBV14
j_call: TRBJ2-1
d_call: .
cdr3_aa: CASSQDRVIEQFF
cdr3_nt: TGTGCCAGCAGCCAAGACAGGGTAATTGAGCAGTTCTTC

v_call: TRBV19
j_call: TRBJ1-1
d_call: TRBD1
cdr3_aa: CASSPWDRANTEAFF
cdr3_nt: TGTGCCAGTAGTCCCTGGGACAGGGCGAACACTGAAGCTTTCTTT

v_call: TRBV6-5
j_call: TRBJ1-2
d_call: .
cdr3_aa: CASSYSGPVYGYTF
cdr3_nt: TGTGCCAGCAGTTACTCGGGGCCCGTCTATGGCTACACCTTC

v_call: TRBV5-1
j_call: TRBJ2-3
d_call: TRBD1
cdr3_aa: CASSSGQNTDTQYF
cdr3_nt: TGCGCCAGCAGTTCGGGACAGAACACAGATACGCAGTATTTT

v_call: TRBV11-3
j_call: TRBJ1-1
d_call: .
cdr3_aa: CASSGPGLAEAFF
cdr3_nt: TGTGCCAGCAGCGGACCAGGGCTTGCAGAAGCTTTCTTT

v_call: TRBV7-9
j_call: TRBJ1-3
d_call: TRBD1
cdr3_aa: CASSLVRRQGPSGNTIYF
cdr3_nt: TGTGCCAGCAGCTTAGTCAGGAGACAGGGCCCCTCTGGAAACACCATATATTTT

v_call: TRBV19
j_call: TRBJ1-1
d_call: TRBD1
cdr3_aa: CASSSDRGLIYTEAFF
cdr3_nt: TGTGCCAGCAGTTCCGACAGGGGGCTGATCTACACTGAAGCTTTCTTT

v_call: TRBV2
j_call: TRBJ2-3
d_call: TRBD2
cdr3_aa: CAGLTSGVTDTQYF
cdr3_nt: TGTGCCGGGCTTACTAGCGGGGTAACAGATACGCAGTATTTT

v_call: TRBV4-2
j_call: TRBJ1-1
d_call: .
cdr3_aa: CASSQSQDGLMNTEAFF
cdr3_nt: TGTGCCAGCAGCCAATCCCAAGACGGACTGATGAACACTGAAGCTTTCTTT

v_call: TRBV25-1
j_call: TRBJ2-1
d_call: TRBD2
cdr3_aa: CASSDGTQGGHEQFF
cdr3_nt: TGTGCCAGCAGTGACGGGACTCAGGGAGGGCATGAGCAGTTCTTC

v_call: TRBV4-2
j_call: TRBJ2-3
d_call: TRBD2
cdr3_aa: CASSQGGGLDTQYF
cdr3_nt: TGTGCCAGCAGCCAAGGGGGGGGTTTGGATACGCAGTATTTT

v_call: TRBV6-1
j_call: TRBJ1-4
d_call: .
cdr3_aa: CASSAPGVATNEKLFF
cdr3_nt: TGTGCCAGCAGTGCGCCGGGGGTTGCAACTAATGAAAAACTGTTTTTT

v_call: TRBV11-2
j_call: TRBJ2-2
d_call: .
cdr3_aa: CASSHIRGNTGELFF
cdr3_nt: TGTGCCAGCAGCCATATCAGGGGGAACACCGGGGAGCTGTTTTTT

v_call: TRBV5-1
j_call: TRBJ1-4
d_call: TRBD1
cdr3_aa: CASSLQGGRGNEKLFF
cdr3_nt: TGCGCCAGCAGCCTTCAGGGGGGCAGGGGTAATGAAAAACTGTTTTTT

v_call: TRBV5-1
j_call: TRBJ1-2
d_call: .
cdr3_aa: CASRVVHSGGYTF
cdr3_nt: TGCGCCAGCAGAGTAGTCCATAGTGGTGGCTACACCTTC

v_call: TRBV7-6
j_call: TRBJ1-1
d_call: TRBD1
cdr3_aa: CASSRGSQGARTEAFF
cdr3_nt: TGTGCCAGCAGCCGGGGGAGCCAGGGGGCGCGGACTGAAGCTTTCTTT

v_call: TRBV7-8
j_call: TRBJ2-6
d_call: .
cdr3_aa: CASTSRRPGANVLTF
cdr3_nt: TGTGCCAGCACCTCTCGGCGGCCCGGGGCCAACGTCCTGACTTTC

v_call: TRBV7-9
j_call: TRBJ1-5
d_call: .
cdr3_aa: CASSETRSNQPQHF
cdr3_nt: TGTGCCAGCAGCGAGACACGTAGCAATCAGCCCCAGCATTTT

v_call: TRBV6-5
j_call: TRBJ2-5
d_call: TRBD1
cdr3_aa: CASSQGAEEQYF
cdr3_nt: TGTGCCAGCAGTCAGGGGGCGGAAGAGCAGTACTTC

v_call: TRBV5-1
j_call: TRBJ1-5
d_call: .
cdr3_aa: CARVWDIGYQPQHF
cdr3_nt: TGCGCCAGAGTCTGGGACATCGGTTATCAGCCCCAGCATTTT

v_call: TRBV5-1
j_call: TRBJ1-3
d_call: .
cdr3_aa: CASSLDRGSGNTIYF
cdr3_nt: TGCGCCAGCAGCTTGGATCGGGGTTCCGGAAACACCATATATTTT

v_call: TRBV7-2
j_call: TRBJ2-1
d_call: TRBD1
cdr3_aa: CASSLFGQGVGEQFF
cdr3_nt: TGTGCCAGCAGCTTGTTCGGACAGGGGGTCGGTGAGCAGTTCTTC

v_call: TRBV6-6
j_call: TRBJ1-5
d_call: TRBD1
cdr3_aa: CASSLWTGRGNQPQHF
cdr3_nt: TGTGCCAGCAGCCTATGGACAGGGCGAGGCAATCAGCCCCAGCATTTT

v_call: TRBV10-3
j_call: TRBJ1-5
d_call: TRBD1
cdr3_aa: CAISVSGTEEGEPQHF
cdr3_nt: TGTGCCATCAGTGTTTCCGGGACAGAAGAAGGTGAGCCCCAGCATTTT

v_call: TRBV10-2
j_call: TRBJ2-3
d_call: .
cdr3_aa: CASSSSSRVTDTQYF
cdr3_nt: TGCGCCAGCAGTTCGAGTTCCAGGGTCACAGATACGCAGTATTTT